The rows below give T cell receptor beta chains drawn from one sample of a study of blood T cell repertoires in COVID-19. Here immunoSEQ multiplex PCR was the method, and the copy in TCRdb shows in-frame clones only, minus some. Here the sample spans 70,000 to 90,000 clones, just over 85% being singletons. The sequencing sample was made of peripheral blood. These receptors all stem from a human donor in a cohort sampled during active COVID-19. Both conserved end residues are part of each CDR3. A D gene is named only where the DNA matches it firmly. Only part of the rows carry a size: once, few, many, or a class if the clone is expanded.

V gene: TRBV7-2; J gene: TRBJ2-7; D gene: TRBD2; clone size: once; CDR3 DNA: TGTGCCAGCAGCTTAGGTGCGGGAGTCGCCTACGAGCAGTACTTC; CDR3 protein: CASSLGAGVAYEQYF
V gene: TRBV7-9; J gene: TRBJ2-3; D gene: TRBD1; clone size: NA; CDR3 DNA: TGTGCCAGCAGCTTAAGACAGGGGGCGAGAAGCACAGATACGCAGTATTTT; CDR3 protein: CASSLRQGARSTDTQYF
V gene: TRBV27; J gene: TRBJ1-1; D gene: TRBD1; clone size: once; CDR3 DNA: TGTGCCAGCAGTACCCCGACAGGGTTGGCTTTCTTT; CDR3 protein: CASSTPTGLAFF
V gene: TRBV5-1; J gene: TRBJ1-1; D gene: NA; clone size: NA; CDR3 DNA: TGCGCCAGCAGTTCCGGGTACACAGGACCTATGAACACTGAAGCTTTCTTT; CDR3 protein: CASSSGYTGPMNTEAFF
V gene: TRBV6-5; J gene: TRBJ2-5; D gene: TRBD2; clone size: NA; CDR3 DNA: TGTGCCAGCAGACAACTAGCGGCACAAGAGACCCAGTACTTC; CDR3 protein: CASRQLAAQETQYF
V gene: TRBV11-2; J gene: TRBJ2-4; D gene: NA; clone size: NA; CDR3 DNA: TGTGCCAGCAGCTTAATGTCTAAGATTCAGTACTTC; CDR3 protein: CASSLMSKIQYF
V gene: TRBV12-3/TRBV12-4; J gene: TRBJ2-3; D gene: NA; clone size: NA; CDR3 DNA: TGTGCCAGCAGTCAAAGCACAGATACGCAGTATTTT; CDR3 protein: CASSQSTDTQYF
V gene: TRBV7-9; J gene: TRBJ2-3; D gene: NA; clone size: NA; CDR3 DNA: TGTGCCAGCAGCTTAGAAGGGGTTACCCTCACAGATACGCAGTATTTT; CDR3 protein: CASSLEGVTLTDTQYF
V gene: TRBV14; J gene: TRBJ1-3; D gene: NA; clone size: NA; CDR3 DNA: TGTGCCAGCAGCCGATCCGACCAGGGTTTGGCTGGAAACACCATATATTTT; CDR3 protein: CASSRSDQGLAGNTIYF
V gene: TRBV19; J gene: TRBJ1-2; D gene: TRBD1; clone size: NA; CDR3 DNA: TGTGCCAGTAGTCCCGTTGCAACAGGGGGCAATGGCTACACCTTC; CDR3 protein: CASSPVATGGNGYTF
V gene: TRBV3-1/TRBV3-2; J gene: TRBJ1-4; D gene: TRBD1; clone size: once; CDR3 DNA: TGTGCCAGCAGCTCCCGACAGGGGGTGTTTACTAATGAAAAACTGTTTTTT; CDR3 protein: CASSSRQGVFTNEKLFF
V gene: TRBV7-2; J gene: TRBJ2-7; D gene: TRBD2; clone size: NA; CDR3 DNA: TGTGCCAGCAGCTGGGGACTAGCGGGAGAAGAGCAGTACTTC; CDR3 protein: CASSWGLAGEEQYF
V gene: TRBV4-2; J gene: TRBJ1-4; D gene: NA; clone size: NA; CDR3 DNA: TGTGCCAGCAGCCAAGCCGCACAAAGTAATGAAAAACTGTTTTTT; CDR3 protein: CASSQAAQSNEKLFF
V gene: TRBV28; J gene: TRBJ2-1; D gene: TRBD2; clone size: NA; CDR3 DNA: TGTGCCAGCAGTCTAGCGGGAGGGAGCTCCTACAATGAGCAGTTCTTC; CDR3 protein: CASSLAGGSSYNEQFF
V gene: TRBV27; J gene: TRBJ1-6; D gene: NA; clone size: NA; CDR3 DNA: TGTGCCAGCAGGGGGCCAAGTTCACCCCTCCACTTT; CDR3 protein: CASRGPSSPLHF
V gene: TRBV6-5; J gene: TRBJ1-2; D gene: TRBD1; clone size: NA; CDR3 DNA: TGTGCCAGCATCCAGAGACAGGGAAGGAATGGCTACACCTTC; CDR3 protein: CASIQRQGRNGYTF
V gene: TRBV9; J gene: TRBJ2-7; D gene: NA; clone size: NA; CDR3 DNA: TGTGCCAGCAGCGTAGGAGGGATCTCCTACGAGCAGTACTTC; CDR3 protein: CASSVGGISYEQYF
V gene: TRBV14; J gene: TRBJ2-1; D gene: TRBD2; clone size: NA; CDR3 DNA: TGTGCCAGCAGCCAAGATCTTTTTGGGACTAGAACCTACAATGAGCAGTTCTTC; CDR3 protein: CASSQDLFGTRTYNEQFF
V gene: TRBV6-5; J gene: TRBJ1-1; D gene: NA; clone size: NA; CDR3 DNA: TGTGCCAGCAGCCATAACATGAACACTGAAGCTTTCTTT; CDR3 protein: CASSHNMNTEAFF
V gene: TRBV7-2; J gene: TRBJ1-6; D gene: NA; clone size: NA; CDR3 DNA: TGTGCCAGCAGCTCACACTCATTCGGGGTAGGGAATTCACCCCTCCACTTT; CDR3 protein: CASSSHSFGVGNSPLHF
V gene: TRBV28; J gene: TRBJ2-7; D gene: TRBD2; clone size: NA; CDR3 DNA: TGTGCCAGCAACCTTGAGTTAGCGGGAGGGCTGGGCGAGCAGTACTTC; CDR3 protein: CASNLELAGGLGEQYF
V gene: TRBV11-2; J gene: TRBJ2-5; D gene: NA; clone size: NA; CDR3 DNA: TGTGCCAGCAGCTTTACCCTAGCAGGCTCAGAGACCCAGTACTTC; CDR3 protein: CASSFTLAGSETQYF
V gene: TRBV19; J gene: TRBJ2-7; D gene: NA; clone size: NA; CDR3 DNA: TGTGCCAGTAGTCAGGGCACAAGCTCCTACGAGCAGTACTTC; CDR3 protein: CASSQGTSSYEQYF
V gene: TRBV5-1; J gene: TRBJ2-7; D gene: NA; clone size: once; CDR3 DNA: TGCGCCAGCAGCTTGTACCAGGGAAGGCAGCAGTACTTC; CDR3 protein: CASSLYQGRQQYF
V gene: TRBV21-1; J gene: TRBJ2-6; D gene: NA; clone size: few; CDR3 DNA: TGTGCCAGCAGCAAAGCCCGACAGGGGCGCTCTGGGGCCAACGTCCTGACTTTC; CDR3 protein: CASSKARQGRSGANVLTF
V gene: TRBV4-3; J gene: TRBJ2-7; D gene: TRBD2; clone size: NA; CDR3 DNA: TGCGCCAGCAGCCCGCAGAAGAGCGGGACGTCTAGAGAGCAGTACTTC; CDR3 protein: CASSPQKSGTSREQYF
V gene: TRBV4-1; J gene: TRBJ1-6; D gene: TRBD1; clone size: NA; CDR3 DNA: TGCGCCAGCAGCCAAGGGGACAGGGTCTACTCACCCCTCCACTTT; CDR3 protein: CASSQGDRVYSPLHF
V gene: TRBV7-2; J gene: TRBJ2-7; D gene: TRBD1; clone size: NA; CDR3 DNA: TGTGCCAGCAGCGCCACCGGGACAGTATTTTACGAGCAGTACTTC; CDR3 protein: CASSATGTVFYEQYF
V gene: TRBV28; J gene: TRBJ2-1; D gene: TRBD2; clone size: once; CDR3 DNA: TGTGCCAGCAGTAAACTAGCGGGAGACAATGAGCAGTTCTTC; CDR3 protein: CASSKLAGDNEQFF
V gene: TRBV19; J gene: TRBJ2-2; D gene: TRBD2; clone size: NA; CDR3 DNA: TGTGCCAGTTCTTTGGGCGGGAGTCAAGGCGGGGAGCTGTTTTTT; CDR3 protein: CASSLGGSQGGELFF
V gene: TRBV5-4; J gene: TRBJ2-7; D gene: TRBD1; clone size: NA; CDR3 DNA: TGTGCCAGCAGCTTAGAACAGGGGGCGCGTGTGGAGCAGTACTTC; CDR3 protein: CASSLEQGARVEQYF
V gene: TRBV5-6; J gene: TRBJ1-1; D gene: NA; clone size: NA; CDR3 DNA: TGTGCCAGCAGCTTGCGGGAGGTTAGGGATGAAGCTTTCTTT; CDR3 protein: CASSLREVRDEAFF
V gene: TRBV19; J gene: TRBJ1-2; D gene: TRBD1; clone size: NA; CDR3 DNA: TGTGCCAGTAGTATCCTTTCCGGGACAGGGTATGGCTACACCTTC; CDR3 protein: CASSILSGTGYGYTF
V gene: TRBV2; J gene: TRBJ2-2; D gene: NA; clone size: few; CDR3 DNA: TGTGCCAGCAAGGTCAGCGGTGGTGCGAACACCGGGGAGCTGTTTTTT; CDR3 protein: CASKVSGGANTGELFF
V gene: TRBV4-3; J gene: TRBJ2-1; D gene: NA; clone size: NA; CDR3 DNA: TGCGCCAGCAGCCTCAGCGGAAGCTCCTACAATGAGCAGTTCTTC; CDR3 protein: CASSLSGSSYNEQFF
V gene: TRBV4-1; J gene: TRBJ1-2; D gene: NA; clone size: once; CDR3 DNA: TGCGCCAGCAGCCAAGACATCGGGAGGGACTATGGCTACACCTTC; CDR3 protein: CASSQDIGRDYGYTF
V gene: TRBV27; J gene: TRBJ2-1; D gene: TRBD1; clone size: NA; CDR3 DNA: TGTGCCAGCAGGGCCCTCAGTGTGGGACAGGTGAACAATGAGCAGTTCTTC; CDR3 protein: CASRALSVGQVNNEQFF
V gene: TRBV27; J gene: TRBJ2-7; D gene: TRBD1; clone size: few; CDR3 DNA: TGTGCCAGCAGTCACCGGGACAGGGGTCCCTACGAGCAGTACTTC; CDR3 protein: CASSHRDRGPYEQYF
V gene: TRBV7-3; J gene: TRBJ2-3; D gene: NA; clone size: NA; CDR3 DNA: TGTGCCAGCAGCTTAATGCCGGGAGATACGCAGTATTTT; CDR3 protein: CASSLMPGDTQYF
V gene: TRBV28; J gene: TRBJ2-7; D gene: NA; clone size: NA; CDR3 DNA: TGTGCCAGCCGCGGAGGGGTTTACGAGCAGTACTTC; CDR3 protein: CASRGGVYEQYF
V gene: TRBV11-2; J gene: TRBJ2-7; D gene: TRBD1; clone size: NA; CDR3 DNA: TGTGCCAGCAGCTCGACGACAGGGGGGCCCTACGAGCAGTACTTC; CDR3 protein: CASSSTTGGPYEQYF
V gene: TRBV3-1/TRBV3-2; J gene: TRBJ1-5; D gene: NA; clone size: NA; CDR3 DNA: TGTGCCAGCAGCCAAGATAAGGACAGCATATATAGCAATCAGCCCCAGCATTTT; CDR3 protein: CASSQDKDSIYSNQPQHF
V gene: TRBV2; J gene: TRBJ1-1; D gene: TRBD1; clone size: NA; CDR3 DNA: TGTGCCAGCAGTAGACAGGGTCCTCGAGCTTTCTTT; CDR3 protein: CASSRQGPRAFF